Listed below are T cell receptor beta chains from one sample, sequenced in a study of blood T cell repertoires in COVID-19. Profiled with immunoSEQ multiplex PCR; TCRdb holds only in-frame clones, not every one. This sample carries around 320,000 clones, approximately 85% of them seen once, and the ten largest clones take more than 6%. Sequenced: peripheral blood. The receptors were sampled from a human donor in a cohort sampled during active COVID-19. CDR3s leave out the opening cysteine and the closing phenylalanine or tryptophan.

TRBV24-1	TRBJ1-2	ATSRANYGYT
TRBV3-1/TRBV3-2	TRBJ1-1	ASSHPGGTEAF
TRBV6-5	TRBJ1-1	ASRPGTGYTEAF
TRBV4-1	TRBJ2-5	ASSQPGQVLIETQY
TRBV6-2/TRBV6-3	TRBJ1-3	ASSERAGNTIY
TRBV7-8	TRBJ2-7	ASSPPSVSEQY
TRBV2	TRBJ1-5	ASSRTGNQPQH
TRBV19	TRBJ2-2	ASSTEQIAGELF
TRBV28	TRBJ2-7	ASRPQGRGTYEQY
TRBV2	TRBJ2-2	ASSGVAGATGGELF
TRBV19	TRBJ1-3	ASSPGGRVH
TRBV29-1	TRBJ2-7	SVGGGGSYEQY
TRBV25-1	TRBJ1-1	ASSVVRRGSTEAF
TRBV7-3	TRBJ2-1	ASSSRGGPSYNEQF
TRBV30	TRBJ1-5	AWSVHSGQFRNQPQH
TRBV6-6	TRBJ1-1	ASSYSRGLNTEAF
TRBV6-1	TRBJ2-1	ASSDMTVTNEQF
TRBV6-2/TRBV6-3	TRBJ1-5	ASSYADRGLADQPQH
TRBV6-6	TRBJ2-3	ASSYSGTSGGDTQY
TRBV19	TRBJ1-2	ASTPGQGLGYT
TRBV6-6	TRBJ1-4	ASTFADRNEKLF
TRBV7-4	TRBJ2-2	ASSLQRGMHGELF
TRBV2	TRBJ2-4	ASRAGLSLAKNIQY
TRBV7-9	TRBJ1-6	ASSLYSPLH
TRBV10-3	TRBJ1-2	AIYSPTVDGYT
TRBV6-2/TRBV6-3	TRBJ2-1	ASSLRDRISNEQF
TRBV19	TRBJ1-1	ASTPSTGARTEAF
TRBV25-1	TRBJ1-6	ASSGTTERRRSPLH